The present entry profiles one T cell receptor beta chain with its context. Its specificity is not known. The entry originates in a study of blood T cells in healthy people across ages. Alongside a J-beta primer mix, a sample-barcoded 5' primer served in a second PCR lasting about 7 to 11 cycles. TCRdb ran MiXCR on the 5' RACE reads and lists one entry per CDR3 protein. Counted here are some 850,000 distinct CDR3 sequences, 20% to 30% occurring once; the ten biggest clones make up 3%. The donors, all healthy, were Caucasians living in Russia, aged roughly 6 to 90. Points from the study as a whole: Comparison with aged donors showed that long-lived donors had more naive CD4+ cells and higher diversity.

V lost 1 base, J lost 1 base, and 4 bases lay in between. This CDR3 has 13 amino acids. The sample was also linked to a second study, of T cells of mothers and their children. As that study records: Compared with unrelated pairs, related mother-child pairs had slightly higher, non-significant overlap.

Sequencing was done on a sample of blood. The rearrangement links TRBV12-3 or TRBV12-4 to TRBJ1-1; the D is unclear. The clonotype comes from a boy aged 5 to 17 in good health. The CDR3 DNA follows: TGTGCCAGCAGTTTAGTGCCGAACACTGAAGCTTTCTTT. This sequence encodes CASSLVPNTEAFF.